This T cell receptor beta chain was profiled in a study of blood T cell repertoires in COVID-19. About the study: Italy, Spain and the United States were the sources of the convalescent and acute COVID-19 samples.

Libraries were prepared by immunoSEQ multiplex PCR; TCRdb keeps only in-frame clonotypes and omits some of them. This sample has about 190,000 clones, with over 75% found just once. Germline loops: CDR1 SGHAT, CDR2 FQNNGV. The V and J ends lost 6 bases and 1 base, in that order; junction bases with no gene match: 6. The length of the CDR3 is 14 residues. The receptor was isolated from a woman in her forties or fifties with acute or convalescent COVID-19. The chain is built from TRBV11-2 and TRBJ2-7, with 7 nucleotides matching TRBD1. Sequencing was performed on peripheral blood. CDR3 in DNA: TGTGCCAGCAGTCAGAGGACAGGATCCTACGAGCAGTACTTC. Protein sequence: CASSQRTGSYEQYF. Full variable domain (remainder filled in from reference TRBV11-2 and TRBJ2-7): EAGVAQSPRYKIIEKRQSVAFWCNPISGHATLYWYQQILGQGPKLLIQFQNNGVVDDSQLPKDRFSAERLKGVDSTLKIQPAKLEDSAVYLCASSQRTGSYEQYFGPGTRLTVT.